This entry describes one T cell receptor beta chain. Its specificity is not known. At one end the junction does not follow the germline gene, possibly because of a read error. Per germline, CDR1 SSHAT and CDR2 FNYEAQ (reference sequence). This CDR3 contains 15 residues. The data derive from a study of cytomegalovirus exposure and HLA in healthy donors. At the level of the study: Genetic ancestry analysis placed approximately 78% of the 300 to 500 donors that were genotyped in the Caucasian-associated cluster. Study-wide findings and caveats: By a later analysis, the bulk of CMV-associated TCR beta chains appeared HLA-restricted. Most TCR beta V segments were productive about 87% or about 30% of the time in an earlier analysis.

Healthy people donating bone marrow made up the donors. PCR used 60 Vbeta primers and 13 Jbeta primers. Some clones are missing from TCRdb's copy, which holds only in-frame ones; the method was immunoSEQ multiplex PCR. The table shows about 90,000 clones, with roughly 83% occurring only once. The rearrangement uses TRBV7-7 and TRBJ2-1, with D perhaps TRBD2 (6 bases). The receptor's source is a man younger than 35 in good health and CMV-seronegative. The sample consisted of PBMCs. The CDR3, as DNA: TGTGCTAGCAGCTTAATCGGGAGCCCCTACAATGAGCAGTTCTTC. As protein: CASSLIGSPYNEQFF. Using reference TRBV7-7 and TRBJ2-1 for the parts outside the CDR3, the full variable domain is GAGVSQSPRYKVTKRGQDVTLRCDPISSHATLYWYQQALGQGPEFLTYFNYEAQPDKSGLPSDRFSAERPEGSISTLTIQRTEQRDSAMYRCASSLIGSPYNEQFFGPGTRLTVL.